The rows below give T cell receptor beta chains drawn from one sample of a study of blood T cell repertoires in COVID-19. Sequencing used immunoSEQ multiplex PCR; TCRdb keeps in-frame clones, though not all of them. Seen here are 200,000 to 250,000 clones, 86% observed once, and the top ten hold around 3.5%. The sample taken for sequencing was PBMCs or T cells enriched from blood (not recorded which). All receptors derive from a woman aged 35 to 49 with acute COVID-19. Both conserved end residues are part of each CDR3. A D gene is named only where the DNA matches it firmly. A row's size may be missing; if present it is once, few, many or a size class.

>TRBJ2-2|.|TRBV2|.
CASSEARTGELFF
TGTGCCAGCAGTGAAGCTCGGACCGGGGAGCTGTTTTTT
>TRBJ2-3|TRBD1|TRBV7-3|.
CASSFRRPGTGALPDTQYF
TGTGCCAGCAGCTTCCGACGTCCCGGGACAGGGGCACTCCCAGATACGCAGTATTTT
>TRBJ2-3|TRBD2|TRBV6-4|.
CATGTSGGTDTQYF
TGTGCCACCGGGACTAGCGGGGGCACAGATACGCAGTATTTT
>TRBJ1-1|.|TRBV4-1|.
CASSSPNTEAFF
TGCGCCAGCAGCTCTCCCAACACTGAAGCTTTCTTT
>TRBJ2-1|TRBD1|TRBV19|once
CASSIRDRLNNEQFF
TGTGCCAGTAGTATTCGGGACAGACTCAACAATGAGCAGTTCTTC
>TRBJ1-1|.|TRBV5-1|.
CASSLRGNTEAFF
TGCGCCAGCAGCTTGCGGGGGAACACTGAAGCTTTCTTT
>TRBJ2-5|TRBD2|TRBV3-1/TRBV3-2|once
CASSRGLAGAQETQYF
TGTGCCAGCAGCCGTGGACTAGCGGGGGCCCAAGAGACCCAGTACTTC
>TRBJ2-1|.|TRBV5-1|.
CASTGGDRVFF
TGCGCCAGCACCGGGGGGGACAGGGTGTTCTTC
>TRBJ2-1|TRBD1|TRBV9|.
CASSVGGTGVGNEQFF
TGTGCCAGCAGCGTAGGTGGGACAGGGGTAGGCAATGAGCAGTTCTTC
>TRBJ1-1|.|TRBV18|.
CASSPVLRDGGGAEAFF
TGTGCCAGCTCACCGGTTTTAAGGGATGGCGGAGGGGCTGAAGCTTTCTTT
>TRBJ1-2|TRBD1|TRBV27|.
CASSSTGGVGYTF
TGTGCCAGCAGTTCGACAGGGGGCGTAGGCTACACCTTC
>TRBJ1-1|.|TRBV18|.
CASSPARGDTEAFF
TGTGCCAGCTCACCGGCCAGGGGAGACACTGAAGCTTTCTTT
>TRBJ1-2|TRBD1|TRBV7-9|.
CASSSGQGIYGYTF
TGTGCCAGCAGCTCCGGACAGGGAATCTATGGCTACACCTTC
>TRBJ1-1|TRBD1|TRBV2|.
CASITGTGGPEAFF
TGTGCCAGCATAACAGGGACAGGGGGCCCTGAAGCTTTCTTT
>TRBJ1-2|.|TRBV12-3/TRBV12-4|.
CASSLQNYGYTF
TGTGCCAGCAGTTTACAGAATTATGGCTACACCTTC
>TRBJ1-2|.|TRBV12-5|few
CASGFVREGYTF
TGTGCTAGTGGTTTCGTCAGGGAAGGCTACACCTTC
>TRBJ2-2|TRBD2|TRBV3-1/TRBV3-2|.
CASSSSGGAGTGELFF
TGTGCCAGCTCGTCTAGCGGGGGGGCCGGCACCGGGGAGCTGTTTTTT
>TRBJ1-1|.|TRBV30|once
CAWSVLGRGTEAFF
TGTGCCTGGAGTGTACTCGGCAGGGGCACTGAAGCTTTCTTT
>TRBJ1-1|.|TRBV12-3/TRBV12-4|.
CASSLRVDEAFF
TGTGCCAGCAGTTTAAGAGTTGATGAAGCTTTCTTT
>TRBJ1-1|TRBD1|TRBV11-2|.
CASSPGTGTKAFF
TGTGCCAGCAGCCCCGGGACAGGGACAAAAGCTTTCTTT
>TRBJ1-1|TRBD1|TRBV19|.
CASSQARDRGGTEAFF
TGTGCCAGTAGTCAAGCACGGGACAGGGGTGGCACTGAAGCTTTCTTT
>TRBJ2-1|.|TRBV7-6|.
CASSFNSYNEQFF
TGTGCCAGCAGCTTTAACTCCTACAATGAGCAGTTCTTC
>TRBJ1-1|.|TRBV9|.
CASSVYSNTEAFF
TGTGCCAGCAGCGTATACTCGAACACTGAAGCTTTCTTT
>TRBJ1-2|TRBD1|TRBV5-1|.
CASSTSQGNYGYTF
TGCGCCAGCAGCACTTCACAGGGGAACTATGGCTACACCTTC
>TRBJ2-7|TRBD1|TRBV27|once
CASSPVGTGGQQYF
TGTGCCAGCAGTCCTGTGGGGACAGGGGGCCAGCAGTACTTC
>TRBJ1-2|.|TRBV24-1|.
CATSDLAGNGYTF
TGTGCCACCAGTGATTTGGCGGGTAATGGCTACACCTTC
>TRBJ1-1|.|TRBV5-1|.
CASSSWNSPYTEAFF
TGCGCCAGCAGCTCCTGGAACAGCCCCTACACTGAAGCTTTCTTT
>TRBJ2-3|.|TRBV15|.
CATSRATIGDTQYF
TGTGCCACCAGCAGAGCGACAATTGGAGATACGCAGTATTTT
>TRBJ1-6|.|TRBV7-2|.
CASSLGSRGTTPLHF
TGTGCCAGCAGCTTAGGTAGCAGGGGAACGACACCCCTCCACTTT
>TRBJ1-1|.|TRBV27|once
CASSPPTGKAFF
TGTGCCAGTTCCCCTCCCACAGGGAAAGCTTTCTTT
>TRBJ2-1|.|TRBV27|.
CASSLGGKQFF
TGTGCCAGCAGTTTAGGAGGAAAGCAGTTCTTC
>TRBJ2-1|TRBD1|TRBV5-6|.
CASSFGQGNNEQFF
TGTGCCAGCAGCTTTGGACAGGGGAACAATGAGCAGTTCTTC
>TRBJ2-2|.|TRBV10-2|once
CASQSTGYTGELFF
TGCGCCAGCCAGAGTACAGGGTACACCGGGGAGCTGTTTTTT
>TRBJ1-4|TRBD1|TRBV10-3|.
CAIRDRGPNEKLFF
TGTGCCATCAGGGACAGGGGGCCTAATGAAAAACTGTTTTTT
>TRBJ1-5|.|TRBV3-1/TRBV3-2|.
CASSQEQGLNNQPQHF
TGTGCCAGCAGCCAAGAACAGGGCTTGAACAATCAGCCCCAGCATTTT
>TRBJ2-2|.|TRBV30|.
CAWSRGGTIGELFF
TGTGCCTGGAGTAGGGGGGGGACCATTGGGGAGCTGTTTTTT
>TRBJ2-1|TRBD2|TRBV4-1|.
CASSIVSSGSYNEQFF
TGCGCCAGCAGCATAGTATCTAGCGGTTCCTACAATGAGCAGTTCTTC
>TRBJ1-1|TRBD1|TRBV30|.
CAWEDRGGTEAFF
TGTGCCTGGGAGGACAGGGGGGGAACTGAAGCTTTCTTT
>TRBJ1-1|.|TRBV12-3/TRBV12-4|.
CASSPGVKAEAFF
TGTGCCAGCAGCCCCGGGGTGAAGGCTGAAGCTTTCTTT
>TRBJ1-4|.|TRBV19|.
CASSPSRGTNEKLFF
TGTGCCAGTAGCCCATCAAGGGGAACTAATGAAAAACTGTTTTTT
>TRBJ1-4|.|TRBV5-1|once
CASSSGQNEKLFF
TGCGCCAGCAGCTCGGGACAAAATGAAAAACTGTTTTTT
>TRBJ2-1|TRBD2|TRBV5-4|.
CASSSVAGPYNEQFF
TGTGCCAGCAGCTCCGTAGCGGGACCCTACAATGAGCAGTTCTTC
>TRBJ1-6|TRBD1|TRBV27|.
CASRDRTGRSNSPLHF
TGTGCCAGCAGAGATCGGACAGGGCGATCTAATTCACCCCTCCACTTT
>TRBJ1-2|.|TRBV5-1|.
CASSAGQPLGGYTF
TGCGCCAGCAGCGCAGGACAGCCCCTCGGTGGCTACACCTTC
>TRBJ1-1|.|TRBV7-9|once
CASSFSGTPKGDTEAFF
TGTGCCAGCAGCTTCTCCGGGACACCCAAAGGGGACACTGAAGCTTTCTTT
>TRBJ1-2|.|TRBV19|.
CASTTSDRPANYGYTF
TGTGCCAGTACCACATCCGACAGGCCTGCTAACTATGGCTACACCTTC
>TRBJ1-2|TRBD1|TRBV10-2|.
CASKGTDYGYTF
TGCGCCAGCAAGGGGACAGACTATGGCTACACCTTC
>TRBJ1-4|TRBD1|TRBV7-9|few
CASSTGTVLSEKLFF
TGTGCCAGCAGCACAGGGACAGTCCTTAGCGAAAAACTGTTTTTT
>TRBJ1-2|.|TRBV19|.
CASSIKPLYGYTF
TGTGCCAGTAGTATAAAGCCGCTCTATGGCTACACCTTC
>TRBJ1-2|.|TRBV9|.
CASSVASEAYGYTF
TGTGCCAGCAGCGTAGCGTCGGAGGCTTATGGCTACACCTTC
>TRBJ1-1|.|TRBV7-3|.
CASSLSNENTEAFF
TGTGCCAGCAGCCTGAGCAACGAGAACACTGAAGCTTTCTTT
>TRBJ1-1|TRBD1|TRBV7-9|.
CASSGTADTEAFF
TGTGCCAGCAGTGGGACAGCCGACACTGAAGCTTTCTTT
>TRBJ1-4|TRBD1|TRBV11-2|.
CASSPRGWGFNEKLFF
TGTGCCAGCAGCCCCAGGGGGTGGGGGTTTAATGAAAAACTGTTTTTT
>TRBJ1-1|TRBD1|TRBV3-1/TRBV3-2|.
CASSQQTGVMNTEAFF
TGTGCCAGCAGCCAGCAGACAGGGGTTATGAACACTGAAGCTTTCTTT